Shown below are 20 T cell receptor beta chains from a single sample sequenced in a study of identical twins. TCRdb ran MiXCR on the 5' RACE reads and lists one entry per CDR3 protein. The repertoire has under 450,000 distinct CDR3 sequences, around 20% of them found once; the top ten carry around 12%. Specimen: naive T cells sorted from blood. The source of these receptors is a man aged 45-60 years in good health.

CDR3: CASSQRRGTEAFF. CDR3 sequence (DNA): TGTGCCAGCTCACAGCGTCGGGGCACTGAAGCTTTCTTT. The V call is TRBV18, the J call TRBJ1-1; unclear D gene. Looked up from germline, CDR1 is KGHSH and CDR2 is LQKENI. The CDR3 spans 13 residues. V was pared by 4 bases and J by 4 bases, with 10 bases between. Based on the CDR3 plus reference TRBV18 and TRBJ1-1, the full variable domain is NAGVMQNPRHLVRRRGQEARLRCSPMKGHSHVYWYRQLPEEGLKFMVYLQKENIIDESGMPKERFSAEFPKEGPSILRIQQVVRGDSAAYFCASSQRRGTEAFFGQGTRLTVV.

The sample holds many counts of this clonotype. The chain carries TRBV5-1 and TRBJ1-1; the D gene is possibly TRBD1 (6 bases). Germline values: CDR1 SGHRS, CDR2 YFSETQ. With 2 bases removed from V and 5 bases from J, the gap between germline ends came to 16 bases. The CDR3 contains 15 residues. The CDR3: CASSFNGGRDTEAFF. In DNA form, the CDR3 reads TGCGCCAGCAGCTTTAACGGGGGGCGGGATACTGAAGCTTTCTTT.

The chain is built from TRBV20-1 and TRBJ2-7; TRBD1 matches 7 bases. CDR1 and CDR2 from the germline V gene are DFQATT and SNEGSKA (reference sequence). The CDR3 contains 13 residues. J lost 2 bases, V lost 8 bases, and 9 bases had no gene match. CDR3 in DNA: TGCAGTCCCTGGGACAGAAGTACCTACGAGCAGTACTTC. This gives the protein CSPWDRSTYEQYF.

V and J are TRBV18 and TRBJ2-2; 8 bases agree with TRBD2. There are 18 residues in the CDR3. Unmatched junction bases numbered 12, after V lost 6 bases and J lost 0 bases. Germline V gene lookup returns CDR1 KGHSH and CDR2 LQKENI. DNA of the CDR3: TGTGCCAGCTCCCCTGGCGGGAGGCCCCAGTCGAACACCGGGGAGCTGTTTTTT. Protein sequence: CASSPGGRPQSNTGELFF.

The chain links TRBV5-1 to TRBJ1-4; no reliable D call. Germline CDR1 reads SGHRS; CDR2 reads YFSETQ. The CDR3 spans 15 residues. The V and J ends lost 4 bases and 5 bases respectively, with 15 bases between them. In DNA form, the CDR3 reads TGCGCCAGCAGCGGATCCGGGTCCCTAAATGAAAAACTGTTTTTT. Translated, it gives CASSGSGSLNEKLFF.

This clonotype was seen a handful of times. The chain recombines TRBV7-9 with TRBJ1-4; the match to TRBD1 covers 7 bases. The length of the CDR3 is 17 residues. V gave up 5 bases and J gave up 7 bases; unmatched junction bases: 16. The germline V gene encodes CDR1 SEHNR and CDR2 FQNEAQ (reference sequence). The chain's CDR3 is CASSNGRTGVYGEKLFF. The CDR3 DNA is TGTGCCAGCAGCAACGGCCGAACAGGGGTATATGGTGAAAAACTGTTTTTT.

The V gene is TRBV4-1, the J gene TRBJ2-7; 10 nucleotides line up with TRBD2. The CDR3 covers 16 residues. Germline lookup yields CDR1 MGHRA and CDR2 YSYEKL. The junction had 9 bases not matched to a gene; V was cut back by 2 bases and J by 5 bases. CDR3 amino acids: CASSQQAGGWSDEQYF. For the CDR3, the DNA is TGCGCCAGCAGCCAACAAGCGGGGGGGTGGTCGGACGAGCAGTACTTC.

CDR3 sequence (DNA): TGTGCCAGCAGCCCACATGGGTTCGCGAACACCGGGGAGCTGTTTTTT. Amino acid sequence: CASSPHGFANTGELFF. This chain connects TRBV12-3 or TRBV12-4 to TRBJ2-2; D not certain. The CDR3 sequence is 16 residues long. Between the trimmed V and J ends, which lost 6 bases and 0 bases, there was a span of 14 bases.

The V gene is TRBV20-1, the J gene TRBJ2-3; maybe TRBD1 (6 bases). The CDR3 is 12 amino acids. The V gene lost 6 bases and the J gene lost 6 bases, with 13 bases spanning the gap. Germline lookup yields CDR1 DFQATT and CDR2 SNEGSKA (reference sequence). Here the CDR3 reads CSASTGSDTQYF. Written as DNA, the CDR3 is TGCAGTGCCAGCACAGGGTCGGATACGCAGTATTTT.

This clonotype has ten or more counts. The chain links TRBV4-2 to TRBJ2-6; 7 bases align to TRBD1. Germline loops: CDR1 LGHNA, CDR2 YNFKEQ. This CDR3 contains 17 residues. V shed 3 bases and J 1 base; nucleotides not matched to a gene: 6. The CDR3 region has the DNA TGTGCCAGCAGCCAGCCAGGGGGAAGATCTGGGGCCAACGTCCTGACTTTC. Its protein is CASSQPGGRSGANVLTF.

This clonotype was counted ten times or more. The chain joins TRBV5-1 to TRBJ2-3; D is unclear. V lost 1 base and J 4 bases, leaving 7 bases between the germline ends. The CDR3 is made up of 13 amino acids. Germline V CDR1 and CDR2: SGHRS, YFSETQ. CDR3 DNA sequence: TGCGCCAGCAGCTTGCTGGGCCCAGATACGCAGTATTTT. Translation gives CASSLLGPDTQYF.

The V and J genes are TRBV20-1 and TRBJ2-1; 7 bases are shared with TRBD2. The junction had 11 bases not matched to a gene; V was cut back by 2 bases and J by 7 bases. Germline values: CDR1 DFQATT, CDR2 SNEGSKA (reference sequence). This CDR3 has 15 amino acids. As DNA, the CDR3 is TGCAGTGCTAGACAACAAGAGCGGGGTTGGAATGAGCAGTTCTTC. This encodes CSARQQERGWNEQFF.

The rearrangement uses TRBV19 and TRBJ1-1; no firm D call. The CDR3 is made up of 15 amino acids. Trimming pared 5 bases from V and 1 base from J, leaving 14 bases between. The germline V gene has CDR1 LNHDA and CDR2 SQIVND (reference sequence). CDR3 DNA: TGTGCCAGTAGTTTATCCCAGCAGAGGAACACTGAAGCTTTCTTT. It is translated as CASSLSQQRNTEAFF.

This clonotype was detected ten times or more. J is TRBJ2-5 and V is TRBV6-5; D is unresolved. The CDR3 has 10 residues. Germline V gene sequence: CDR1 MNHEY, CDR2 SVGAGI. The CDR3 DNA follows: TGTCAAGCTCTTTTACATACCTATTACTTC. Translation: CQALLHTYYF.

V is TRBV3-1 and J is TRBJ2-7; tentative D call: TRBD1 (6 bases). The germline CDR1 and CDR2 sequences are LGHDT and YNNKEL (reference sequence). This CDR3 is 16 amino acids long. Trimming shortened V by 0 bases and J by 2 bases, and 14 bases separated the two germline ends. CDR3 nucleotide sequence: TGTGCCAGCAGCCAAGATTCCGGGACACCAACCTACGAGCAGTACTTC. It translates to CASSQDSGTPTYEQYF.

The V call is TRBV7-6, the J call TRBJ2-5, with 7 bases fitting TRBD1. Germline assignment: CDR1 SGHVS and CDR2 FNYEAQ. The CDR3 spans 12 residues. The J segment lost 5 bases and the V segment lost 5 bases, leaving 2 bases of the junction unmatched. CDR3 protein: CASSTTGETQYF. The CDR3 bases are TGTGCCAGCAGCACGACAGGGGAGACCCAGTACTTC.

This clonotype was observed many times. CDR3 sequence: CSVLGQGWSGRSYEQYF. The CDR3 region has the DNA TGCAGCGTTCTTGGACAGGGGTGGAGCGGGAGGTCCTACGAGCAGTACTTC. This rearrangement joins TRBV29-1 to TRBJ2-7, with D perhaps assigned TRBD1 or TRBD2 (9 bases each). Trimming shortened V by 5 bases and J by 1 base, and 24 bases separated the two germline ends. CDR1 is SQVTM and CDR2 is ANQGSEA in the germline V gene. The CDR3 runs 17 residues.

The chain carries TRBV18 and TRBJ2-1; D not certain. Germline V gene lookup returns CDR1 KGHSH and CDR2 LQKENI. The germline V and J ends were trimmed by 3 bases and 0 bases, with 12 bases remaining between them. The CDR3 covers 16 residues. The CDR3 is CASSPAESYSYNEQFF. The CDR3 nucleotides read TGTGCCAGCTCACCGGCTGAGTCGTACTCCTACAATGAGCAGTTCTTC.

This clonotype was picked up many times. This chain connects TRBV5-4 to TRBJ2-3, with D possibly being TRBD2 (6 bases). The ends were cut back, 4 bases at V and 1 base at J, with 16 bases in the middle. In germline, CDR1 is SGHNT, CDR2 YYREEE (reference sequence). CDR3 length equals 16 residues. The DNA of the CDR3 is TGTGCCAGCAGCCCCCCCTCGGGAGCCGGCACAGATACGCAGTATTTT. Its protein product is CASSPPSGAGTDTQYF.

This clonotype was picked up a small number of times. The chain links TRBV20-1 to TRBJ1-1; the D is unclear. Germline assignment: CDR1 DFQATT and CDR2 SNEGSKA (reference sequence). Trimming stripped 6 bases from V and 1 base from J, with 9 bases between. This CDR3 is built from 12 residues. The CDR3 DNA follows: TGCAGTGCCGGGCCGACGAACACTGAAGCTTTCTTT. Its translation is CSAGPTNTEAFF.